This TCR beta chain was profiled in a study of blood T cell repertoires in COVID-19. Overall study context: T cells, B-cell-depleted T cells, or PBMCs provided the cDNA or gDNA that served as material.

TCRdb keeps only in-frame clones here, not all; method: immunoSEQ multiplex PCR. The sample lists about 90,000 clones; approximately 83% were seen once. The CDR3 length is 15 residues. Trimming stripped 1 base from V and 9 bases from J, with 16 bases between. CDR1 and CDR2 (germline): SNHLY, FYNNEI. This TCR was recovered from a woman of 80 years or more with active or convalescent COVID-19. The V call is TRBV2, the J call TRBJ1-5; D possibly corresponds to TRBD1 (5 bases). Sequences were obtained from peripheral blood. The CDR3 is CASSEGQFLERPQHF. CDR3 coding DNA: TGTGCCAGCAGTGAAGGACAGTTCCTGGAGAGGCCCCAGCATTTT.